Presented here are 27 T cell receptor beta chains from one specimen sequenced in a study of shared clonotypes between healthy human individuals. Assay used: immunoSEQ multiplex PCR; TCRdb lists only in-frame clones, some missing. There are 2 million to 2.5 million clones in the sample; approximately 94% occur only once, and 0.13% lies in the top ten. Sequencing input: naive CD4+ T cells sorted from blood. Subset defined: CD45RA+ positively selected. Every receptor here comes from a man younger than 30 in good health.

The chain recombines TRBV4-1 with TRBJ2-3; 7 positions match TRBD1. CDR1 is MGHRA, CDR2 YSYEKL, per germline. The junction had 8 bases not matched to a gene; V was cut back by 8 bases and J by 0 bases. The CDR3 loop spans 15 amino acids. This CDR3 reads CASSTGEYSTDTQYF. The CDR3 coding sequence is TGCGCCAGCTCTACAGGGGAATACAGCACAGATACGCAGTATTTT.

V gene TRBV19 combines with J gene TRBJ2-3, with D hard to call. The CDR3 has 14 amino acids. Trimming removed 3 bases from V and 2 bases from J, with 9 bases in between. Germline values: CDR1 LNHDA, CDR2 SQIVND (reference sequence). This CDR3 reads CASSIARTTDTQYF. The CDR3 nucleotides read TGTGCCAGTAGTATCGCCAGAACCACAGATACGCAGTATTTT. Variable domain in full (rest from reference TRBV19 and TRBJ2-3): DGGITQSPKYLFRKEGQNVTLSCEQNLNHDAMYWYRQDPGQGLRLIYYSQIVNDFQKGDIAEGYSVSREKKESFPLTVTSAQKNPTAFYLCASSIARTTDTQYFGPGTRLTVL.

The rearrangement joins TRBV19 to TRBJ2-2; D gene unclear. V dropped 4 bases and J dropped 1 base, with 13 bases sitting between them. The V gene's germline CDR1 is LNHDA and CDR2 SQIVND (reference sequence). This CDR3 is built from 16 residues. Written as DNA, the CDR3 is TGTGCCAGTAGTACCGGGCCTGGCGTGAACACCGGGGAGCTGTTTTTT. Amino acids: CASSTGPGVNTGELFF.

The chain carries TRBV11-1 and TRBJ2-1, with TRBD1 matching over 7 bases. The junction had 6 bases not matched to a gene; V was cut back by 5 bases and J by 8 bases. This CDR3 contains 13 residues. CDR1 is SGHAT and CDR2 is FQDESV in the germline V gene (reference sequence). Written as DNA, the CDR3 is TGTGCCAGCAGCCCGACAGGGTTAGATGAGCAGTTCTTC. Translating gives CASSPTGLDEQFF.

The rearrangement joins TRBV9 to TRBJ2-1; 9 bases fit TRBD2. Germline values: CDR1 SGDLS, CDR2 YYNGEE. V dropped 3 bases and J dropped 0; count of bases not matched to a gene: 4. The CDR3 contains 16 residues. The CDR3 nucleotides are TGTGCCAGCAGCGGGACTAGCGAGAGCTCCTACAATGAGCAGTTCTTC. The encoded protein is CASSGTSESSYNEQFF. Together with reference TRBV9 and TRBJ2-1, the CDR3 gives the full variable domain: DSGVTQTPKHLITATGQRVTLRCSPRSGDLSVYWYQQSLDQGLQFLIQYYNGEERAKGNILERFSAQQFPDLHSELNLSSLELGDSALYFCASSGTSESSYNEQFFGPGTRLTVL.

The chain joins TRBV5-4 to TRBJ2-7; D might be TRBD2 (7 bases). The CDR3 extends over 13 amino acids. Germline CDR1 and CDR2: SGHNT and YYREEE (reference sequence). The germline V and J ends were trimmed by 6 bases and 5 bases, with 15 bases remaining between them. As DNA, the CDR3 is TGTGCCAGCAAGGGGGGAGGGAGAAACGAGCAGTACTTC. This translates into CASKGGGRNEQYF.

The genes are TRBV7-9 and TRBJ2-5, with D maybe TRBD2 (5 bases). This CDR3 region has 14 residues. The germline V gene encodes CDR1 SEHNR and CDR2 FQNEAQ (reference sequence). The V end was cut by 5 bases, the J end by 5 bases, with 15 bases between. The CDR3 spells CASSTRTFEETQYF. CDR3 nucleotide sequence: TGTGCCAGCAGCACTAGGACCTTTGAGGAGACCCAGTACTTC.

The chain joins TRBV7-2 to TRBJ1-2, with D unclear. Germline assignment: CDR1 SGHTA and CDR2 FQGNSA. Trimming shortened V by 1 base and J by 8 bases, and 20 bases separated the two germline ends. This CDR3 region has 16 residues. CDR3 amino acids: CASSLEVIRLAEGYTF. The CDR3 DNA reads TGTGCCAGCAGCTTAGAAGTTATCCGACTCGCGGAGGGCTACACCTTC.

In this sample, this clone turned up once. The chain joins TRBV20-1 to TRBJ1-1, with D unclear. The CDR3 sequence is 11 residues long. Germline CDR1 and CDR2: DFQATT and SNEGSKA (reference sequence). The germline V and J ends were trimmed by 1 base and 7 bases, with 7 bases remaining between them. The CDR3 here is CSARASFEAFF. CDR3 nucleotides: TGCAGTGCTAGAGCCTCTTTTGAAGCTTTCTTT.

The gene calls are TRBV12-1 and TRBJ2-5. TRBV12-1 is given as a pseudogene. This CDR3 has 17 amino acids. Here the CDR3 DNA reads TGTGCCAGCAGCTCCGAAGCCGGGACCCCGAGCCAAGAGACCCAGTACTTC. Translation gives CASSSEAGTPSQETQYF.

The chain recombines TRBV19 with TRBJ2-7, with 9 bases fitting TRBD1. Germline V gene data show CDR1 as LNHDA and CDR2 as SQIVND (reference sequence). J gave up 6 bases and V 5 bases, and 11 bases lay outside the gene matches. The CDR3 has 15 amino acids. The CDR3 loop reads CASSVPGTGQREQYF. CDR3 nucleotides: TGTGCCAGTAGTGTCCCCGGGACAGGGCAACGCGAGCAGTACTTC.

The chain carries TRBV7-8 and TRBJ2-7; D is possibly TRBD1 (6 bases). The CDR3 is 14 residues long. V lost 4 bases and J lost 7, with 17 bases in between. The germline V gene has CDR1 SGHVS and CDR2 FQNEAQ. The CDR3 loop reads CASSSHGQLLEQYF. Here the CDR3 DNA reads TGTGCCAGCAGCTCCCATGGACAGCTGCTTGAGCAGTACTTC.

The chain links TRBV27 to TRBJ2-3; 8 nucleotides agree with TRBD2. Per germline, CDR1 MNHEY and CDR2 SMNVEV (reference sequence). The CDR3 runs to 14 residues. The junction had 1 base not matched to a gene; V was cut back by 5 bases and J by 0 bases. CDR3 in DNA: TGTGCCAGCAGTCGCGGGGGGAGCACAGATACGCAGTATTTT. Translated: CASSRGGSTDTQYF.

This clone was detected only once. V is TRBV21-1 and J is TRBJ2-7; no check of the table's D call, TRBD2, against the DNA was made. TRBV21-1 is a documented pseudogene. The CDR3 contains 10 residues. CDR3 loop: CASRTGEQYF. CDR3 in DNA: TGTGCCAGCAGAACGGGGGAGCAGTACTTC.

This clone was counted a few times. This sample includes further DNA sequences coding for the same CDR3. The rearrangement joins TRBV5-1 to TRBJ1-6; the match to TRBD1 covers 7 bases. Germline V CDR1 and CDR2: SGHRS, YFSETQ. CDR3 length: 14 amino acids. The V segment lost 3 bases and the J segment 6 bases; nucleotides outside the gene matches: 3. The CDR3 coding sequence is TGCGCCAGCAGCTCCGGGACAGCTAATTCACCCCTCCACTTT. Encoded protein: CASSSGTANSPLHF.

This chain links TRBV12-5 with TRBJ2-7; 10 nucleotides line up with TRBD1. CDR1 LGHNT and CDR2 FRNRAP come from the germline V gene. The CDR3 runs to 16 residues. With V trimmed by 5 bases and J by 3 bases, 10 bases remained unmatched. Here the CDR3 DNA reads TGTGCTAGTGGTCGGAGCGGGACAGGGGTACTCTACGAGCAGTACTTC. Protein product: CASGRSGTGVLYEQYF.

V and J are TRBV19 and TRBJ1-3; 7 bases fit TRBD1. The CDR3 loop spans 15 amino acids. The germline V gene encodes CDR1 LNHDA and CDR2 SQIVND (reference sequence). V was clipped by 6 bases and J by 0 bases; unmatched bases: 5. For the CDR3, the DNA is TGTGCCAGTAGGACGACAGGGACCTCTGGAAACACCATATATTTT. It is translated as CASRTTGTSGNTIYF.

The genes are TRBV4-3 and TRBJ2-7; TRBD1 agrees at 9 bases. Per the germline V gene, CDR1 is LGHNA and CDR2 is YSLEER. Trimming cost V 0 bases and J 3 bases; bases outside gene matches: 3. The CDR3 is 15 residues long. This chain's CDR3 is CASSQEGQGNYEQYF. Written as DNA, the CDR3 is TGCGCCAGCAGCCAAGAGGGACAGGGAAACTACGAGCAGTACTTC.

The chain is built from TRBV11-2 and TRBJ2-7; unclear D gene. V was shortened by 1 base and J by 0 bases, with 10 bases between the two germline ends. The CDR3 is made up of 15 amino acids. The germline V gene encodes CDR1 SGHAT and CDR2 FQNNGV. CDR3 DNA sequence: TGTGCCAGCAGCTTAGGATGGCAATACTCCTACGAGCAGTACTTC. This encodes CASSLGWQYSYEQYF.

V is TRBV10-3 and J is TRBJ2-7; D gene ambiguous. Germline lookup yields CDR1 ENHRY and CDR2 SYGVKD. The CDR3 consists of 13 residues. V gave up 4 bases and J gave up 1 base, with 8 bases separating them. CDR3 region: CAISVGASYEQYF. The CDR3 bases are TGTGCCATCAGTGTTGGAGCTTCCTACGAGCAGTACTTC.

V and J are TRBV5-1 and TRBJ2-7, with no clear D. The CDR3 consists of 14 residues. Germline V gene data show CDR1 as SGHRS and CDR2 as YFSETQ. Trimming took 1 base from V and 6 from J, leaving 14 bases between them. The CDR3 region has the DNA TGCGCCAGCAGCTTGTGGGGTAGCTTTAGCGAGCAGTACTTC. Translated, it gives CASSLWGSFSEQYF.

This rearrangement joins TRBV6-5 to TRBJ1-5; D is undetermined. Per the germline V gene, CDR1 is MNHEY and CDR2 is SVGAGI. This CDR3 region has 15 residues. V was cut by 4 bases and J by 0 bases, with 10 bases left in between. The CDR3 region is CASSSHSDSNQPQHF. The CDR3 coding sequence is TGTGCCAGCAGTTCACACAGCGATAGCAATCAGCCCCAGCATTTT.

The V and J genes are TRBV4-1 and TRBJ2-3, with D possibly called TRBD1 or TRBD2 (5 bases each). The V and J ends lost 0 bases and 1 base respectively, with 14 bases between them. This CDR3 has 17 amino acids. The germline V gene has CDR1 MGHRA and CDR2 YSYEKL. The CDR3 DNA sequence: TGCGCCAGCAGCCAAGATGCTGGGGGTTTGGGCACAGATACGCAGTATTTT. It encodes CASSQDAGGLGTDTQYF.

The CDR3 protein is CASSLDSGNYSPLHF. DNA for the CDR3: TGTGCCAGCAGCTTAGACTCAGGCAACTATTCACCCCTCCACTTT. The chain couples TRBV7-2 to TRBJ1-6; D is unresolved. CDR1 is SGHTA and CDR2 is FQGNSA in the germline V gene. The CDR3 runs to 15 residues. The V gene lost 1 base and the J gene lost 8 bases, with 12 bases spanning the gap.

As regards this clone: Other DNA variants within this sample encode the same CDR3. The chain couples TRBV7-2 to TRBJ1-1, with 7 positions matching TRBD1. The ends lost 4 bases at V and 0 bases at J; junction bases unmatched: 5. Germline CDR1 is SGHTA and CDR2 is FQGNSA. The CDR3 contains 15 residues. The CDR3 spells CASSSTTGMNTEAFF. The CDR3 DNA reads as TGTGCCAGCAGCTCGACGACAGGGATGAACACTGAAGCTTTCTTT.

The rearrangement links TRBV6-1 to TRBJ1-5; 8 positions match TRBD1. The CDR3 is made up of 15 amino acids. The germline V gene has CDR1 MNHNS and CDR2 SASEGT. V was clipped by 2 bases and J by 2 bases; unmatched bases: 2. CDR3 loop: CASSERGQGNQPQHF. The CDR3 DNA follows: TGTGCCAGCAGTGAAAGGGGACAGGGCAATCAGCCCCAGCATTTT.

This sequence joins TRBV18 and TRBJ1-3; TRBD1 agrees at 7 bases. The CDR3 is 16 residues long. Germline V gene data show CDR1 as KGHSH and CDR2 as LQKENI. The junction had 6 bases not matched to a gene; V was cut back by 0 bases and J by 4 bases. Here the CDR3 DNA reads TGTGCCAGCTCACCACCGGTCGGGACAGAGGGAAACACCATATATTTT. It codes for CASSPPVGTEGNTIYF.